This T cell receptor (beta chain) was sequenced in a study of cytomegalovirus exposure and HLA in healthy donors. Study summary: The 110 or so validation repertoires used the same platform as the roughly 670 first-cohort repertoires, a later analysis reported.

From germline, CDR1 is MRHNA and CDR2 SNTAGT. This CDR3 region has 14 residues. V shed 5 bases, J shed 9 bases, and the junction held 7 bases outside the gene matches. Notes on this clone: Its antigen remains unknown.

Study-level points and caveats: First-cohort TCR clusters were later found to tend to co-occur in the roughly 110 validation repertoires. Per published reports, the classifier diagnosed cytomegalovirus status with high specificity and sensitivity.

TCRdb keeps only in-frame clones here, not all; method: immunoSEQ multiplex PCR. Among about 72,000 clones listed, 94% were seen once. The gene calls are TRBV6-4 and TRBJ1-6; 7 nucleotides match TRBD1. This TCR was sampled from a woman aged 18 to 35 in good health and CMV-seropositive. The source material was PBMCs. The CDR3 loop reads CASSLQGQGSPLHF. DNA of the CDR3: TGTGCCAGCAGTCTACAGGGGCAGGGTTCACCCCTCCACTTT.